This T cell receptor (beta chain) was retrieved from a study of T cells in Graves' hyperthyroidism and ophthalmopathy. The CDR3 has 16 residues. CDR1 is SGDLS, CDR2 YYNGEE, per germline. Trimming left V 4 bases short and J 4 bases short, with 20 bases between. This clonotype has ten or more counts. Template material for amplifying TCR beta CDR3 regions consisted of RNA transcripts. An initial round of RT-PCR targeting the TCR CDR3 relied on the HTBI primer set. TCRdb fed the multiplex PCR reads into MiXCR, producing one record per CDR3 protein. The sample has 480,000 or so distinct CDR3 sequences, around 14% seen once; the top ten hold around a sixth.

Material: blood. The genes are TRBV9 and TRBJ1-1, with D tentatively TRBD1 (6 bases). This TCR came from a young woman with Graves' hyperthyroidism. CDR3 sequence reads: CASSISPGGGGTEAFF. The CDR3 nucleotides read TGTGCCAGCAGCATATCGCCGGGGGGCGGGGGCACTGAAGCTTTCTTT.